This paragraph reports one TCR beta chain. Its antigen is as yet unknown. Germline V gives CDR1 KGHDR, CDR2 SFDVKD. With V trimmed by 7 bases and J by 2 bases, 1 base remained unmatched. The CDR3 sequence is 13 residues long. This record comes from a study of T cell responses to AZD1222 COVID-19 vaccine. The protocol was immunoSEQ multiplex PCR, while the TCRdb copy is restricted to in-frame clones and leaves out a portion. The table includes about 140,000 clones, 80% to 95% detected once. General study results and limits: Seropositivity was recorded at baseline in only a handful of AZD1222 recipients. Samples come after the peak T cell response, not at day 14.

The sample was peripheral blood, taken 28 days after the second AZD1222 dose. This sequence originates from an adult who received the AZD1222 COVID-19 vaccine. The chain has TRBV24-1 and TRBJ2-3; 8 bases agree with TRBD1. The CDR3 nucleotides read TGTGCCACCAGGGACAGGGTCACAGATACGCAGTATTTT. Residues: CATRDRVTDTQYF.